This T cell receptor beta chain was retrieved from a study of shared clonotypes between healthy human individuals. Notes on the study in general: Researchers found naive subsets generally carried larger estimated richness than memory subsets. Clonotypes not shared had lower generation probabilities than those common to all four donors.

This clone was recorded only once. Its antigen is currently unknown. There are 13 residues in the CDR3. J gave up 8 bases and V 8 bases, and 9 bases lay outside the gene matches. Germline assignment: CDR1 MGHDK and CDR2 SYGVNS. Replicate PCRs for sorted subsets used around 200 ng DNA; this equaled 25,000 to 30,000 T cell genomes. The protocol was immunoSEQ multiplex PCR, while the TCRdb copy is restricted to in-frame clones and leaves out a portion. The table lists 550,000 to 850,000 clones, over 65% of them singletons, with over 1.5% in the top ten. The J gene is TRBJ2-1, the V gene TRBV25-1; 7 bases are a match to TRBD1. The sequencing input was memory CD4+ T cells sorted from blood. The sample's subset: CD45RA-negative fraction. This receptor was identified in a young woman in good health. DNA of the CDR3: TGTGCCAGCGTTCGACAGGGTGCCTATGAGCAGTTCTTC. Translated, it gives CASVRQGAYEQFF. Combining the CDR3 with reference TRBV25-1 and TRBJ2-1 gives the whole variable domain EADIYQTPRYLVIGTGKKITLECSQTMGHDKMYWYQQDPGMELHLIHYSYGVNSTEKGDLSSESTVSRIRTEHFPLTLESARPSHTSQYLCASVRQGAYEQFFGPGTRLTVL.